The subject of this entry is one T cell receptor beta chain. These data come from a study of blood T cell repertoires in COVID-19. Study in general: Both acute and convalescent COVID-19 samples were obtained from the United States, Italy and Spain. In each case, the material was cDNA or gDNA derived from T cells, B-cell-depleted T cells, or PBMCs.

V was trimmed by 3 bases and J by 0 bases, leaving 9 bases between them. CDR1 is SEHNR, CDR2 FQNEAQ, per germline (reference sequence). The CDR3 spans 16 residues. Authors' processing steps: Amplification from reference gene primers served as the basis for estimated nucleated cell counts. Sequenced by immunoSEQ multiplex PCR; TCRdb stores in-frame clones only, minus some. For V, J and clone size, that table is used; D and trimming come from the DNA. Of 200,000 to 250,000 clones in the sample, less than 90% are singletons; the top ten hold around a sixth. The receptor was derived from a woman older than 75 with active or convalescent COVID-19. The sample was peripheral blood. V gene TRBV7-9 combines with J gene TRBJ2-6; D uncertain. The CDR3 DNA reads TGTGCCAGCAGCTTCCCGAGAGCCTCTGGGGCCAACGTCCTGACTTTC. Its protein product is CASSFPRASGANVLTF.